The rows below give T cell receptor beta chains drawn from one sample of a study of CD4 T cells in relation to SARS-CoV-2 and coronaviruses. Clones were sequenced by immunoSEQ multiplex PCR, and TCRdb holds only the in-frame ones, with some missing. This sample has approximately 64,000 clones, with approximately 94% found just once. What was sequenced was naive CD4+ T cells from PBMCs. These receptors were obtained from a human donor in good health. The CDR3 runs from the conserved cysteine through the conserved F or W.

v_gene	j_gene	CDR3aa
TRBV5-1	TRBJ2-3	CASSALSTAGDTQYF
TRBV12-3/TRBV12-4	TRBJ1-2	CASSLGYGYTF
TRBV6-1	TRBJ1-1	CASSDKADRVYGTEAFF
TRBV5-4	TRBJ2-1	CASSLVTSGRSYNEQFF
TRBV10-3	TRBJ2-1	CAISGLGGSSYNEQFF
TRBV28	TRBJ1-1	CASSLLGRGQQNTEAFF
TRBV3-1/TRBV3-2	TRBJ2-6	CASSQEGSGANVLTF
TRBV2	TRBJ2-3	CASSETLAGGYTDTQYF
TRBV11-3	TRBJ2-7	CANPGAGGPTYEQYF
TRBV5-5	TRBJ1-1	CASSLVVRGLAEAFF
TRBV19	TRBJ2-2	CASRPPPLPGVLNTGELFF
TRBV2	TRBJ1-2	CASSEAEGTDGYTF
TRBV6-5	TRBJ1-2	CASSYSGGANYGYTF